The present entry profiles one T cell receptor beta chain with its context. Its antigen is undetermined. Sequencing was performed with immunoSEQ multiplex PCR; in TCRdb, only in-frame clones are kept and a portion is missing. The sample has over 100,000 clones, roughly 93% seen once. The data originate from a study of siplizumab effects on memory and regulatory T cells. The germline V gene has CDR1 SGHVS and CDR2 FQNEAQ. The length of the CDR3 is 15 residues. V dropped 5 bases and J dropped 0 bases, with 14 bases sitting between them. General observations from the study: Controls showed an average of approximately 27% Treg-derived mappable alloreactive CD4+ clones, while siplizumab showed roughly 70%. A major contribution to the alloresponse seemed to be made by naive T cells, which seemed more diverse than memory cells. Suppressive capability of dividing Tregs from siplizumab cultures went unverified.

Sequenced material: non-Treg CD4+ T cells sorted from blood. This receptor was identified in a human donor in good health. The V call is TRBV7-8, the J call TRBJ2-7; either TRBD1 or TRBD2 may supply D (5 bases each). The CDR3 loop is CASSPGTASSYEQYF. CDR3 DNA sequence: TGTGCCAGCAGCCCAGGGACCGCCAGCTCCTACGAGCAGTACTTC. The full variable domain, its missing parts supplied by reference TRBV7-8 and TRBJ2-7, is GAGVSQSPRYKVAKRGQDVALRCDPISGHVSLFWYQQALGQGPEFLTYFQNEAQLDKSGLPSDRFFAERPEGSVSTLKIQRTQQEDSAVYLCASSPGTASSYEQYFGPGTRLTVT.